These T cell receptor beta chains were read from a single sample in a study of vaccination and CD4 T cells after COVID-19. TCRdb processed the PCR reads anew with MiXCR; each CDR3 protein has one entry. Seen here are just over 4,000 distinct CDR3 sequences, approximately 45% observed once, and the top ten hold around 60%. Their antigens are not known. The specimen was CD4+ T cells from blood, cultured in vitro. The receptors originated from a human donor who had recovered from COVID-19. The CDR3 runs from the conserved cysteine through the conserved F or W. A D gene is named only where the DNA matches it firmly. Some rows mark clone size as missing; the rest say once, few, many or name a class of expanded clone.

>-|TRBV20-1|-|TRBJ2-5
CSANNGGPWETQYF
TGCAGTGCAAACAACGGGGGGCCGTGGGAGACCCAGTACTTC
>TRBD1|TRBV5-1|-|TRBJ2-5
CASNPGTGGYQETQYF
TGCGCCAGCAACCCGGGGACAGGGGGCTACCAAGAGACCCAGTACTTC
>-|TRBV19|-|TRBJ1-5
CASSMARGVGRNQPQHF
TGTGCCAGTAGTATGGCCCGGGGGGTGGGGCGCAATCAGCCCCAGCATTTT
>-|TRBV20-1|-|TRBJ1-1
CSARDPARFNTEAFF
TGCAGTGCTAGAGATCCGGCCCGTTTTAACACTGAAGCTTTCTTT
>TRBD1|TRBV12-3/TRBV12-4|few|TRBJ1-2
CASSGGQGDVYGYTF
TGTGCCAGCAGCGGGGGACAGGGGGATGTATATGGCTACACCTTC
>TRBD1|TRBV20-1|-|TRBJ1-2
CSARPPGTASNYGYTF
TGCAGTGCTCGACCCCCCGGGACAGCTTCTAACTATGGCTACACCTTC
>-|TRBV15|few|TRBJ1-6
CATSRGVSQSGSPLHF
TGTGCCACCAGCAGAGGGGTCAGCCAGTCGGGTTCACCCCTCCACTTT
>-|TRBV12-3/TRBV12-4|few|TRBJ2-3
CASSPTQGHGTTDTQYF
TGTGCCAGCAGCCCCACCCAGGGGCACGGGACAACAGATACGCAGTATTTT
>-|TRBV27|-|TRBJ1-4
CASSLGKGEKLFF
TGTGCCAGCAGTCTGGGGAAGGGTGAAAAACTGTTTTTT
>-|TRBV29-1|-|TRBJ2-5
CSVVRWQQETQYF
TGCAGCGTTGTACGGTGGCAGCAAGAGACCCAGTACTTC
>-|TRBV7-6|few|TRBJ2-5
CASSLEGRPGPRGQQETQYF
TGTGCCAGCAGCTTAGAGGGTCGCCCAGGGCCGAGGGGCCAACAAGAGACCCAGTACTTC
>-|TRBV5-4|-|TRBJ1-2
CASSSPRDSSYGYTF
TGTGCCAGCAGCTCTCCCCGGGACTCAAGCTATGGCTACACCTTC
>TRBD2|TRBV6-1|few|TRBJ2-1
CASEGLAGGHNEQFF
TGTGCCAGCGAGGGACTAGCGGGAGGGCACAATGAGCAGTTCTTC
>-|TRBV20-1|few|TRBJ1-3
CSVSDSSGNTIYF
TGCAGTGTCTCCGACTCTTCTGGAAACACCATATATTTT
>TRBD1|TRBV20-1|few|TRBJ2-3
CSARTGQITDTQYF
TGCAGTGCCCGGACGGGACAGATAACAGATACGCAGTATTTT
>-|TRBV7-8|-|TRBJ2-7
CASSSSSYEQYF
TGTGCCAGCAGCTCAAGCTCCTACGAGCAGTACTTC